A single T cell receptor beta chain is shown here with its context. Antigen unknown. This record belongs to a study of cytomegalovirus exposure and HLA in healthy donors. On the study more broadly: The roughly 120 validation repertoires matched the 500 to 750 first-cohort repertoires in platform, a later analysis reported. Overall study findings and caveats: Rarity characterized most TCR sequences, yet some public TCRs appeared in many donors. Overall, roughly 160 TCR beta chains were annotated as cytomegalovirus-associated. According to a later analysis, TCR clusters from the first cohort tended to co-occur in the 120 or so validation repertoires.

V lost 3 bases, J lost 0 bases, and 6 bases stayed unmatched. This CDR3 comprises 17 residues. The germline V gene has CDR1 SGHVS and CDR2 FQNEAQ. The method was immunoSEQ multiplex PCR; TCRdb's version includes in-frame clones alone and lacks a portion of them. The sample contains tens of thousands of clones, over 75% of which appear only once. The chain employs TRBV7-8 and TRBJ2-7; 12 bases are shared with TRBD1. The material sequenced was PBMCs. This sequence originates from a woman in her twenties or thirties in good health and CMV-seronegative. CDR3 residues: CASSFGTGGFSSYEQYF. CDR3 nucleotides: TGTGCCAGCAGCTTCGGGACAGGGGGCTTTAGCTCCTACGAGCAGTACTTC.